This TCR beta chain comes out of a study of technical replicates of blood from a few donors (dated by TCRdb to about 2017). The library was generated by the immunoSEQ multiplex PCR assay. In its TCRdb copy, this immuneACCESS table keeps in-frame sequences only and misses some clones. Where compared with another copy, unresolved V genes explain less than half of these, and the others have no known cause. The sample profile shows some 81,000 clones; about 91% of them were found once. The leading ten clones occupy 0.2% to 0.25% of the sample. Turning to this clone: Which antigen it targets is not known. Base qualities were left out, and no much larger clone turns up one base away.

Based on the germline V gene, the CDR1 and CDR2 sequences are SNHLY and FYNNEI. The CDR3, cysteine through phenylalanine, is 14 amino acids long. Only the CDR3 DNA stays, 42 bases, in frame from base 1. Trimming removed 3 bases from V and 2 bases from J, leaving 9 bases between the germline ends. Sequenced material: T cells isolated from PBMCs. The rearrangement combines TRBV2 with TRBJ2-3, and the D gene may be TRBD1, 6 bases matching. The TCR originated in a human donor in good health. CDR3 protein: CASSDRTDTDTQYF. The bases read TGTGCCAGCAGTGACAGGACAGACACAGATACGCAGTATTTT.